Below, 30 T cell receptor beta chains from the same sample are listed, as sequenced in a study of T-cell reconstitution after alpha-beta-depleted transplantation in children. Preparation of the TCRbeta library involved a method that used unique molecular identifiers. From the PCR reads, TCRdb called clonotypes with MiXCR, one entry per CDR3 protein. In the table there are 450,000 to 600,000 distinct CDR3 sequences, roughly a tenth of which are singletons. This specimen consisted of PBMCs, obtained before TCRalphabeta/CD19-depleted stem cell transplant. The receptors stem from a child aged 2-9 years with inherited bone marrow failure, due to receive a stem cell transplant.

Many counts were recorded for this clonotype. This chain links TRBV7-2 with TRBJ1-2, with D possibly being TRBD1 (6 bases). The V and J ends lost 5 bases and 4 bases respectively, with 14 bases between them. The length of the CDR3 is 14 residues. CDR1 and CDR2 from the germline V gene are SGHTA and FQGNSA. CDR3 residues: CASSKTGLRYGYTF. DNA for the CDR3: TGTGCCAGCAGCAAAACAGGGTTGCGCTATGGCTACACCTTC.

In this sample, this clonotype turned up many times. The V and J genes are TRBV6-1 and TRBJ2-1, with D perhaps given as TRBD1 or TRBD2 (5 bases each). CDR1 is MNHNS and CDR2 is SASEGT in the germline V gene. The CDR3 extends over 14 amino acids. Trimming left V 8 bases short and J 1 base short, with 12 bases between. The CDR3 protein is CASQGTSSYNEQFF. The CDR3 DNA reads as TGTGCCAGCCAAGGGACCTCGTCCTACAATGAGCAGTTCTTC.

A note on this clonotype: One base away lies a much larger clone, so this may be a sequencing read error. The rearrangement uses TRBV28 and TRBJ2-1; a weak D match, TRBD1 (6 bases). Germline V lookup: CDR1 MDHEN, CDR2 SYDVKM. The CDR3 contains 16 residues. CDR3 in DNA: TGTGCCAGCACCGAACAACAGGGCAGCTCCTACAATGACCAGTTCTTC. Translation gives CASTEQQGSSYNDQFF.

This chain connects TRBV7-2 to TRBJ2-1; TRBD2 agrees at 10 bases. The CDR3 runs to 15 residues. CDR1 SGHTA and CDR2 FQGNSA come from the germline V gene. Losses at the gene ends were 6 bases for V and 12 bases for J; bases not matched to a gene: 14. The CDR3 nucleotides are TGTGCCAGCAGTGCCTCCCTAATAGCGGGAGGCGTGCAGTTCTTC. Its protein product is CASSASLIAGGVQFF.

Of note for this clonotype: A much larger clone is a single base away; this may be a read error. CDR3 bases: TGTGCCAGCAGTTTATTAGCGGCTAGCTCCTACGACCAGTACTTC. Translating gives CASSLLAASSYDQYF. The chain joins TRBV12-3 or TRBV12-4 to TRBJ2-7, with D tentatively TRBD2 (6 bases). The CDR3 extends over 15 amino acids.

The sample holds many counts of this clonotype. The chain is built from TRBV20-1 and TRBJ1-2, with D possibly being TRBD1 (5 bases). The CDR3 length is 12 residues. CDR1 and CDR2 from the germline V gene are DFQATT and SNEGSKA (reference sequence). V was trimmed by 0 bases and J by 11 bases, leaving 13 bases between them. CDR3 bases: TGCAGTGCTAGAGAGAGTAGGGACGGGTACACCTTC. It yields the protein CSARESRDGYTF.

The genes are TRBV19 and TRBJ2-1, with 8 nucleotides matching TRBD2. The germline V gene encodes CDR1 LNHDA and CDR2 SQIVND (reference sequence). The CDR3 runs 15 residues. The V gene end was trimmed by 4 bases and the J gene end by 4 bases; junction bases not matched to a gene: 6. In nucleotides, the CDR3 is TGTGCCAGTAGTACCGTCGGGACTAGGTACAATGAGCAGTTCTTC. Translating gives CASSTVGTRYNEQFF.

The sample holds many counts of this clonotype. The rearrangement uses TRBV12-3 or TRBV12-4 and TRBJ2-7; maybe TRBD2 (5 bases). Trimming shortened V by 0 bases and J by 6 bases, and 9 bases separated the two germline ends. This CDR3 comprises 13 residues. DNA of the CDR3: TGTGCCAGCAGTTTAGCGCGAGGGATCGAGCAGTACTTC. It yields the protein CASSLARGIEQYF.

This clonotype was detected many times. This chain uses TRBV10-3 with TRBJ1-1; TRBD1 is a possible D gene (5 bases). CDR3 length: 14 amino acids. V was pared by 3 bases and J by 0 bases, with 8 bases between. Germline-derived CDR1 and CDR2 are ENHRY and SYGVKD. CDR3 DNA sequence: TGTGCCATCAGTGAAGGGGCCCTGAACACTGAAGCTTTCTTT. This translates into CAISEGALNTEAFF.

As for this clonotype: Since a much larger clone is just one base distant, this may be a read error. The chain is built from TRBV7-6 and TRBJ2-7; the D gene is possibly TRBD1 (6 bases). The CDR3 is 13 amino acids. Trimming removed 4 bases from V and 6 bases from J, with 13 bases in between. Germline V gene data show CDR1 as SGHVS and CDR2 as FNYEAQ. The CDR3 nucleotides read TGTGCCAGCAGCTGGAGGAGAGGGGGCGAGCAGTACTTC. Translation gives CASSWRRGGEQYF.

This clonotype occurred a few times. The chain couples TRBV7-8 to TRBJ2-7; the D is unclear. Trimming pared 3 bases from V and 0 bases from J, leaving 6 bases between. CDR3 size: 13 residues. Germline V gene lookup returns CDR1 SGHVS and CDR2 FQNEAQ. This CDR3 is CASSFHPSYEQYF. The CDR3 bases are TGTGCCAGCAGCTTCCATCCCTCCTACGAGCAGTACTTC.

This clonotype was observed many times. The chain uses TRBV6-1 and TRBJ2-3, with a tentative D call TRBD1 (5 bases). Germline-derived CDR1 and CDR2 are MNHNS and SASEGT. Trimming pared 7 bases from V and 4 bases from J, leaving 12 bases between. This CDR3 spans 13 amino acids. The CDR3 sequence: CASKSMGPDTQYF. CDR3 nucleotide sequence: TGTGCCAGCAAGTCGATGGGGCCAGATACGCAGTATTTT.

Points on this clonotype: This could be a read error, since a much larger clone is one nucleotide away. The chain joins TRBV27 to TRBJ2-5; 8 nucleotides match TRBD2. CDR1 and CDR2 (germline): MNHEY, SMNVEV (reference sequence). The CDR3 is made up of 14 amino acids. The CDR3 spells CASRAAGAWETRYF. CDR3 in DNA: TGTGCCAGCAGAGCAGCGGGAGCCTGGGAGACCCGGTACTTC.

This clonotype occurred a few times. This chain uses TRBV15 with TRBJ1-1, with 7 bases fitting TRBD1. The CDR3 runs 16 residues. Germline-derived CDR1 and CDR2 are LNHNV and YYDKDF (reference sequence). J gave up 4 bases and V 3 bases, and 11 bases lay outside the gene matches. The DNA for the CDR3 is TGTGCCACCAGCAGGGGGAAGGGGGCGCGAGGCACTGAAGCTTTCTTT. It codes for CATSRGKGARGTEAFF.

This clonotype was detected many times. The genes are TRBV10-3 and TRBJ1-1, with 8 bases aligning to TRBD1. The ends lost 4 bases at V and 1 base at J; junction bases unmatched: 5. This CDR3 region has 15 residues. In germline, CDR1 is ENHRY, CDR2 SYGVKD. The CDR3 coding sequence is TGTGCCATCAGTGCGGACAGGGTGCCGAACACTGAAGCTTTCTTT. It yields the protein CAISADRVPNTEAFF.

This clonotype was counted many times. The J gene is TRBJ1-2, the V gene TRBV29-1; D is possibly TRBD1 (6 bases). The CDR3 is 11 residues long. With 6 bases removed from V and 5 bases from J, the gap between germline ends came to 10 bases. Germline V gene sequence: CDR1 SQVTM, CDR2 ANQGSEA. The CDR3 bases are TGCAGCGTGAAAACAGGGTATGGCTACACCTTC. Its translation is CSVKTGYGYTF.

This clonotype was seen many times. The chain recombines TRBV6-5 with TRBJ2-3; D is uncertain. The CDR3 spans 16 residues. Trimming removed 0 bases at V and 4 bases at J, with 14 bases between. The V gene's germline CDR1 is MNHEY and CDR2 SVGAGI. Here the CDR3 DNA reads TGTGCCAGCAGTTACTCGTCTAGTCAGCAAGCAGATACGCAGTATTTT. Translated: CASSYSSSQQADTQYF.

The table lists this clonotype with many counts. The chain joins TRBV4-3 to TRBJ2-7; TRBD2 aligns across 8 bases. Germline CDR1 is LGHNA and CDR2 is YSLEER. This CDR3 contains 15 residues. After removal of 3 bases from V and 2 bases from J, the junction contained 6 bases not matched to a gene. The CDR3 region is CASSHKLAETYEQYF. The CDR3 nucleotides are TGCGCCAGCAGCCACAAACTAGCGGAGACCTACGAGCAGTACTTC.

Many counts were recorded for this clonotype. The J gene is TRBJ2-4, the V gene TRBV20-1; 9 nucleotides agree with TRBD2. V dropped 4 bases and J dropped 0; count of bases not matched to a gene: 4. The CDR3 spans 15 residues. Per germline, CDR1 DFQATT and CDR2 SNEGSKA (reference sequence). The CDR3 DNA reads TGCAGTGCTATCTCACTAGCGGGAGCCAAAAACATTCAGTACTTC. This encodes CSAISLAGAKNIQYF.

This clonotype was seen at least ten times. The CDR3 nucleotides are TGTGCCAGCAGAGTCCCATCCGGGGAACGCTACGAGCAGTACTTC. This codes for CASRVPSGERYEQYF. The genes are TRBV2 and TRBJ2-7; D is perhaps TRBD2 (5 bases). This CDR3 comprises 15 residues. Germline assignment: CDR1 SNHLY and CDR2 FYNNEI. Deletions cut 6 bases from V and 3 bases from J, with 18 bases between.

This clonotype was detected ten times or more. This chain uses TRBV19 with TRBJ2-1; no reliable D call. This CDR3 comprises 14 residues. In germline, CDR1 is LNHDA, CDR2 SQIVND (reference sequence). V gave up 4 bases and J gave up 9 bases, with 16 bases separating them. The CDR3 region is CASSKLGLSSEQFF. CDR3 in DNA: TGTGCCAGTAGTAAACTTGGCCTTTCCAGTGAGCAGTTCTTC.

This clonotype was picked up many times. This chain uses TRBV4-3 with TRBJ2-3; maybe TRBD2 (6 bases). The CDR3 loop spans 17 amino acids. Trimming pared 4 bases from V and 1 base from J, leaving 18 bases between. Germline assignment: CDR1 LGHNA and CDR2 YSLEER. The CDR3 region is CASSPPPGSHGTDTQYF. The CDR3 region has the DNA TGCGCCAGCAGCCCGCCGCCCGGGAGTCATGGCACAGATACGCAGTATTTT.

This clonotype came up many times. V gene TRBV25-1 combines with J gene TRBJ2-7; the match to TRBD1 covers 9 bases. With V trimmed by 3 bases and J by 7 bases, 13 bases remained unmatched. CDR3 length: 16 amino acids. CDR1 is MGHDK, CDR2 SYGVNS, per germline. For the CDR3, the DNA is TGTGCCAGCAGTGATTATCGGGACAGGGCCCTGGGGGAGCAGTACTTC. Translation: CASSDYRDRALGEQYF.

As for this clonotype: With a much larger clone just one base away, this may be a read error. The V gene is TRBV7-2, the J gene TRBJ2-3; no clear D gene. Germline V CDR1 and CDR2: SGHTA, FQGNSA. V dropped 5 bases and J dropped 5 bases, with 11 bases sitting between them. This CDR3 region has 13 residues. The DNA of the CDR3 is TGTGCCAGCAGCCCTCGCAACGGAGATACGCAGTATTTT. This sequence encodes CASSPRNGDTQYF.

The chain recombines TRBV20-1 with TRBJ2-7; the match to TRBD1 covers 8 bases. The trim removed 5 bases at V and 3 bases at J, leaving 6 bases unmatched. The CDR3 sequence is 13 residues long. Germline lookup yields CDR1 DFQATT and CDR2 SNEGSKA (reference sequence). CDR3 nucleotide sequence: TGCAGTGCTCCTTCCAGGGGGCGCTACGAGCAGTACTTC. Amino acids: CSAPSRGRYEQYF.

At least ten counts were recorded for this clonotype. The chain recombines TRBV12-3 or TRBV12-4 with TRBJ1-5; D is uncertain. The CDR3 is 13 amino acids. The V end was cut by 4 bases, the J end by 5 bases, with 9 bases between. The CDR3 bases are TGTGCCAGCAGTTCAAATGGGGATCAGCCCCAGCATTTT. Translated, it gives CASSSNGDQPQHF.

In this sample, this clonotype turned up many times. The chain's CDR3 is CASRGLADPFYNEQFF. The CDR3 region has the DNA TGCGCCAGCAGAGGACTAGCGGACCCGTTCTACAATGAGCAGTTCTTC. This chain joins TRBV10-2 and TRBJ2-1; 10 nucleotides agree with TRBD2. The germline V gene encodes CDR1 WSHSY and CDR2 SAAADI. Losses at the gene ends were 6 bases for V and 3 bases for J; bases not matched to a gene: 8. The CDR3 totals 16 residues.

This clonotype appeared many times. The V gene is TRBV12-3 or TRBV12-4, the J gene TRBJ2-5, with D perhaps being TRBD1 or TRBD2 (5 bases each). This CDR3 has 13 amino acids. The germline V and J ends were trimmed by 5 bases and 3 bases, with 10 bases remaining between them. The CDR3 protein is CASSRQREETQYF. The CDR3 DNA follows: TGTGCCAGCAGTAGACAGAGGGAAGAGACCCAGTACTTC.

This chain uses TRBV18 with TRBJ2-1, with D perhaps matching TRBD1 or TRBD2 (7 bases each). Per the germline V gene, CDR1 is KGHSH and CDR2 is LQKENI. Trimming stripped 0 bases from V and 7 bases from J, with 19 bases between. This CDR3 contains 17 residues. The CDR3 is CASSPPRGRGGINEQFF. The CDR3 region has the DNA TGTGCCAGCTCACCACCCCGGGGCAGGGGGGGGATTAATGAGCAGTTCTTC.

In this sample, this clonotype turned up many times. This chain connects TRBV20-1 to TRBJ2-1; 8 bases align to TRBD2. After removal of 5 bases from V and 0 bases from J, the junction contained 3 bases not matched to a gene. From germline, CDR1 is DFQATT and CDR2 SNEGSKA (reference sequence). The CDR3 covers 14 residues. The CDR3 spells CSALAGRSYNEQFF. The DNA of the CDR3 is TGCAGTGCTTTAGCGGGACGCTCCTACAATGAGCAGTTCTTC.